These T cell receptor beta chains were read from a single sample in a study of blood T cell repertoires in COVID-19. TCRdb keeps only in-frame clones here, not all; method: immunoSEQ multiplex PCR. Of around 100,000 clones in the sample, 75% to 95% were seen once. Sequenced input: peripheral blood. These TCRs come from a man in his fifties or sixties with acute or convalescent COVID-19. The conserved cysteine and the conserved F or W are not part of the CDR3 here. The order of the fields is CDR3 protein, V gene, J gene, CDR3 length.

cdr3_aa: ASSLGFGETQY; v_call: TRBV5-1; j_call: TRBJ2-5; cdr3_length: 11
cdr3_aa: SATSGGGRLTDTQY; v_call: TRBV29-1; j_call: TRBJ2-3; cdr3_length: 14
cdr3_aa: ASSVGAGGSIGELF; v_call: TRBV9; j_call: TRBJ2-2; cdr3_length: 14
cdr3_aa: ASSYEGGQF; v_call: TRBV6-2/TRBV6-3; j_call: TRBJ2-1; cdr3_length: 9
cdr3_aa: ASSPTTGPYGYT; v_call: TRBV18; j_call: TRBJ1-2; cdr3_length: 12
cdr3_aa: ASSPPSGSRTDTQY; v_call: TRBV18; j_call: TRBJ2-3; cdr3_length: 14
cdr3_aa: ASSSGTGKSPLH; v_call: TRBV19; j_call: TRBJ1-6; cdr3_length: 12
cdr3_aa: AWSVRSGGEQF; v_call: TRBV30; j_call: TRBJ2-1; cdr3_length: 11
cdr3_aa: ASSPRTGRGTEAF; v_call: TRBV7-2; j_call: TRBJ1-1; cdr3_length: 13
cdr3_aa: ASSILEQGQGETQY; v_call: TRBV19; j_call: TRBJ2-5; cdr3_length: 14
cdr3_aa: ASSKTQKPEGYGYT; v_call: TRBV7-9; j_call: TRBJ1-2; cdr3_length: 14
cdr3_aa: ASSRLILTGQANYGYT; v_call: TRBV18; j_call: TRBJ1-2; cdr3_length: 16
cdr3_aa: ASSFDSSYEQY; v_call: TRBV7-9; j_call: TRBJ2-7; cdr3_length: 11
cdr3_aa: ASKAASRASGNTIY; v_call: TRBV19; j_call: TRBJ1-3; cdr3_length: 14
cdr3_aa: ASSLTGLAGVGF; v_call: TRBV5-1; j_call: TRBJ2-1; cdr3_length: 12
cdr3_aa: ASSLGDSNQPQH; v_call: TRBV7-8; j_call: TRBJ1-5; cdr3_length: 12
cdr3_aa: AWTPGGSSYEQY; v_call: TRBV30; j_call: TRBJ2-7; cdr3_length: 12
cdr3_aa: ASSFEKLNTGPSYNEQF; v_call: TRBV6-2/TRBV6-3; j_call: TRBJ2-1; cdr3_length: 17
cdr3_aa: ASSFPGQVTDTQY; v_call: TRBV5-1; j_call: TRBJ2-3; cdr3_length: 13
cdr3_aa: ASSPGQGGRNQPQH; v_call: TRBV18; j_call: TRBJ1-5; cdr3_length: 14
cdr3_aa: ASSLLAGGTDTQY; v_call: TRBV7-9; j_call: TRBJ2-3; cdr3_length: 13
cdr3_aa: ASSRTLERVNEQF; v_call: TRBV6-4; j_call: TRBJ2-1; cdr3_length: 13
cdr3_aa: ASSQDRVSGKTEAF; v_call: TRBV4-3; j_call: TRBJ1-1; cdr3_length: 14
cdr3_aa: ASSLVAGQGYGNTIY; v_call: TRBV7-2; j_call: TRBJ1-3; cdr3_length: 15
cdr3_aa: ASSVGLAGGPSYNEQF; v_call: TRBV9; j_call: TRBJ2-1; cdr3_length: 16
cdr3_aa: ASSIRQGGLGNTIY; v_call: TRBV9; j_call: TRBJ1-3; cdr3_length: 14
cdr3_aa: ASSFPLGGSQKITDTQY; v_call: TRBV7-9; j_call: TRBJ2-3; cdr3_length: 17
cdr3_aa: ASSPLSSGYYNEQF; v_call: TRBV11-2; j_call: TRBJ2-1; cdr3_length: 14
cdr3_aa: ASSARTVFNYGYT; v_call: TRBV5-4; j_call: TRBJ1-2; cdr3_length: 13
cdr3_aa: AWSSTRTSGNPGELF; v_call: TRBV30; j_call: TRBJ2-2; cdr3_length: 15
cdr3_aa: ASSPLASGTSTDTQY; v_call: TRBV18; j_call: TRBJ2-3; cdr3_length: 15
cdr3_aa: ASSPLATGPTRELF; v_call: TRBV18; j_call: TRBJ2-2; cdr3_length: 14
cdr3_aa: ASSQGAGGSYYNEQF; v_call: TRBV3-1/TRBV3-2; j_call: TRBJ2-1; cdr3_length: 15
cdr3_aa: ASRDNGTALSRGSYEQY; v_call: TRBV6-4; j_call: TRBJ2-7; cdr3_length: 17
cdr3_aa: ASSQDPGRNYGYT; v_call: TRBV3-1/TRBV3-2; j_call: TRBJ1-2; cdr3_length: 13
cdr3_aa: AISAIDRGGYT; v_call: TRBV10-3; j_call: TRBJ1-2; cdr3_length: 11
cdr3_aa: ASNLDRRNGYT; v_call: TRBV6-5; j_call: TRBJ1-2; cdr3_length: 11
cdr3_aa: AWTPTESYNEQF; v_call: TRBV30; j_call: TRBJ2-1; cdr3_length: 12
cdr3_aa: ASHRGLGETQY; v_call: TRBV5-1; j_call: TRBJ2-5; cdr3_length: 11
cdr3_aa: ASSQVKNTEAF; v_call: TRBV2; j_call: TRBJ1-1; cdr3_length: 11
cdr3_aa: ASSRGQGEYGNTIY; v_call: TRBV18; j_call: TRBJ1-3; cdr3_length: 14
cdr3_aa: ASSSTGAAT; v_call: TRBV7-9; j_call: TRBJ1-2; cdr3_length: 9
cdr3_aa: ASSMEPTGDYEQY; v_call: TRBV19; j_call: TRBJ2-7; cdr3_length: 13
cdr3_aa: ASSVASSGPYNEQF; v_call: TRBV9; j_call: TRBJ2-1; cdr3_length: 14
cdr3_aa: ASSPWHGRPQETQY; v_call: TRBV4-3; j_call: TRBJ2-5; cdr3_length: 14
cdr3_aa: ASSPRGRGNTEAF; v_call: TRBV11-2; j_call: TRBJ1-1; cdr3_length: 13